The clone carrying this T cell receptor (beta chain) was observed a few times. Peripheral blood samples of about 10 milliliters were drawn from each donor. This record belongs to a study of blood T cells in healthy people across ages. PCR was performed a second time for about 6 to 12 cycles using a sample-barcoded 5' primer and a J-beta primer mix. A template-switch adaptor containing 12 random nucleotides labeled each cDNA molecule. One entry per CDR3 protein results from TCRdb running MiXCR on the 5' RACE reads. Of 900,000 to 950,000 distinct CDR3 sequences listed, about 28% are singletons. Separately, the same data were catalogued under a study of T cells of mothers and their children. As reported in that work: In each mother, TCR beta CDR3 reads exceeded 10 million; in each child, they numbered approximately 3.3 million.

The sample consisted of blood. The sequence was obtained from a woman in her thirties or forties in good health.

The CDR3 region is CASSLAAVAGFQETQYF. Here the CDR3 DNA reads TGTGCCAGCAGCTTAGCGGCGGTAGCGGGGTTTCAAGAGACCCAGTACTTC. The chain links TRBV7-9 to TRBJ2-5; 8 bases are a match to TRBD2. The J segment lost 2 bases and the V segment lost 0 bases, leaving 8 bases of the junction unmatched. Germline-derived CDR1 and CDR2 are SEHNR and FQNEAQ (reference sequence). The CDR3 consists of 17 residues.